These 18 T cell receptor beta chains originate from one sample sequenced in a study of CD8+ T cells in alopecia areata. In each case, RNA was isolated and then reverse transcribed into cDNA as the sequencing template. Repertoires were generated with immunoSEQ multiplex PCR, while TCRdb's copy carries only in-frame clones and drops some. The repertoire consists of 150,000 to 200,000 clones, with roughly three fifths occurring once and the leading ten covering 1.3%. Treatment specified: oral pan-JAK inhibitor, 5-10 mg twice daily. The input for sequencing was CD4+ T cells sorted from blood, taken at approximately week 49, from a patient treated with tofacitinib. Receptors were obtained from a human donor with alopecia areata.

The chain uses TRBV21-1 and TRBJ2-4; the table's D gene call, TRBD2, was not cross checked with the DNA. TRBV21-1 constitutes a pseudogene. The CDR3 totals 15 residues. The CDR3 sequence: CASSKSASRHDIQYF. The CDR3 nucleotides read TGTGCCAGCAGCAAATCGGCCTCGCGGCATGACATTCAGTACTTC.

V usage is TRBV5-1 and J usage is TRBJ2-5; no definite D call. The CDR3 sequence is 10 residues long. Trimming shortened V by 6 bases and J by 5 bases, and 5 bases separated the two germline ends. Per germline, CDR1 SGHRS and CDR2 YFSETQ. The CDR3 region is CASMGETQYF. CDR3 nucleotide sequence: TGCGCCAGCATGGGGGAGACCCAGTACTTC.

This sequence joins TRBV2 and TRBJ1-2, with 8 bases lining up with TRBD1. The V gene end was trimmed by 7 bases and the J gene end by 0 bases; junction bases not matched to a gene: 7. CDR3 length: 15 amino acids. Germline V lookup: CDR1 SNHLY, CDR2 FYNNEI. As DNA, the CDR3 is TGTGCCAGCAACCAGGGGGCAGGGACTAACTATGGCTACACCTTC. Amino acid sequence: CASNQGAGTNYGYTF.

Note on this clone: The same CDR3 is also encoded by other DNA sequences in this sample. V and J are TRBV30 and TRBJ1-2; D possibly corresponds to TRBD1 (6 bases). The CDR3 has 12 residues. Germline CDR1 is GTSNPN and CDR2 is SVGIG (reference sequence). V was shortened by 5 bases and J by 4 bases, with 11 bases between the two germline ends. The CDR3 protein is CAWGRTVYGYTF. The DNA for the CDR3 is TGTGCCTGGGGAAGGACAGTCTATGGCTACACCTTC.

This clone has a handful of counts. This CDR3 reads CASSPIYSGGRNNEQFF. CDR3 nucleotide sequence: TGTGCCAGCAGCCCTATTTATAGCGGGGGCCGCAACAATGAGCAGTTCTTC. This chain links TRBV13 with TRBJ2-1; 9 nucleotides agree with TRBD2. The CDR3 contains 17 residues. With 5 bases clipped from V and 5 bases from J, the junction kept 13 bases outside the gene matches. CDR1 and CDR2 from the germline V gene are PRHDT and FYEKMQ (reference sequence). The variable domain in full, with the rest retrieved from reference TRBV13 and TRBJ2-1, is AAGVIQSPRHLIKEKRETATLKCYPIPRHDTVYWYQQGPGQDPQFLISFYEKMQSDKGSIPDRFSAQQFSDYHSELNMSSLELGDSALYFCASSPIYSGGRNNEQFFGPGTRLTVL.

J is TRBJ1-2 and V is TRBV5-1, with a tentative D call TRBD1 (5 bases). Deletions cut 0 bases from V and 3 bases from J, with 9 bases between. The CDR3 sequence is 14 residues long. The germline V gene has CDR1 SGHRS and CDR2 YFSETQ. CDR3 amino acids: CASSLDTTDYGYTF. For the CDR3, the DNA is TGCGCCAGCAGCTTGGATACGACAGACTATGGCTACACCTTC.

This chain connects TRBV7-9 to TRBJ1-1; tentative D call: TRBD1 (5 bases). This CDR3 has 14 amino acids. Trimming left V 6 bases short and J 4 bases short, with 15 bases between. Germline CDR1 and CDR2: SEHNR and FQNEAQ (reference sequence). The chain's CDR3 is CASSSQGGGTEAFF. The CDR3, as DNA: TGTGCCAGCAGTTCCCAGGGAGGTGGCACTGAAGCTTTCTTT.

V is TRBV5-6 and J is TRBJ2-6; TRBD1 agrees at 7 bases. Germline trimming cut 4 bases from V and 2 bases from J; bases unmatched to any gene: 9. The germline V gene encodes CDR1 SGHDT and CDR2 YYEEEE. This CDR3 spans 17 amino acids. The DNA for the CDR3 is TGTGCCAGCAGCACACGACAGGGCACAACTGGGGCCAACGTCCTGACTTTC. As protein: CASSTRQGTTGANVLTF.

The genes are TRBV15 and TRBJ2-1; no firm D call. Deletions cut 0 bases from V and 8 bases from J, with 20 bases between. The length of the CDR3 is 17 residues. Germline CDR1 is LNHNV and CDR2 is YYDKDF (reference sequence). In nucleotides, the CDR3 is TGTGCCACCAGCAGAGATCTCAGAGGAATAAGGTTCGATGAGCAGTTCTTC. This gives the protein CATSRDLRGIRFDEQFF.

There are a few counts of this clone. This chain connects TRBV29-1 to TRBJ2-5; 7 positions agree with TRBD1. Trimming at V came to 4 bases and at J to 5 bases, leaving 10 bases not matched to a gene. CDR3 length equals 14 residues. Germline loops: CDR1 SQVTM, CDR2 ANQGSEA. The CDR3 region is CSVGEPGQSETQYF. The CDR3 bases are TGCAGCGTTGGGGAGCCGGGACAGAGTGAGACCCAGTACTTC.

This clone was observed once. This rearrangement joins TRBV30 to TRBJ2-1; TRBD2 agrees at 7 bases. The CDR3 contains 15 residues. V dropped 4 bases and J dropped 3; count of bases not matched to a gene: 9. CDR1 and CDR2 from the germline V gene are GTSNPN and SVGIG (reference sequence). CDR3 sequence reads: CAWNQAGMIYNEQFF. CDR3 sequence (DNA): TGTGCCTGGAACCAAGCGGGGATGATCTACAATGAGCAGTTCTTC.

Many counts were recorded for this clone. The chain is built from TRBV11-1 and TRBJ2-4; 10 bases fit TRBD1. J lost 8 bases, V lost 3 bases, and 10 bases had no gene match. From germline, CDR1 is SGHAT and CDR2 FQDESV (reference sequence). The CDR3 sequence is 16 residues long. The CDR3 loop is CASSFDPGQGMDIQYF. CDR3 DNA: TGTGCCAGCAGCTTTGATCCGGGACAGGGGATGGACATTCAGTACTTC.

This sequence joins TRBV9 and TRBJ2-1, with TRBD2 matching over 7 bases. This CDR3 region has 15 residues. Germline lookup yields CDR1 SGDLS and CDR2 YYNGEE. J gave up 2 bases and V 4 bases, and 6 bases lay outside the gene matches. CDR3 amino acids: CASSRSGAPYNEQFF. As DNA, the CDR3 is TGTGCCAGCAGCAGGAGCGGGGCCCCCTACAATGAGCAGTTCTTC.

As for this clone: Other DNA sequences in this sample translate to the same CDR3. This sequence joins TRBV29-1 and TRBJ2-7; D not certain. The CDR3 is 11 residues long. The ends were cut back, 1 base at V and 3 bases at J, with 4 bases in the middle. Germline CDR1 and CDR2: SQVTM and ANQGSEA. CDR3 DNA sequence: TGCAGCGTTGAAGTGAGCTACGAGCAGTACTTC. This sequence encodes CSVEVSYEQYF.

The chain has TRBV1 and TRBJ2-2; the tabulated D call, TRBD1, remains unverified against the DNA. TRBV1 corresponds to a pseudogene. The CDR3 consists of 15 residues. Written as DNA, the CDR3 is TGCACCAGCAGCCCCGACAGGGCCGGGATCGGGGAGCTGTTTTTT. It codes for CTSSPDRAGIGELFF.

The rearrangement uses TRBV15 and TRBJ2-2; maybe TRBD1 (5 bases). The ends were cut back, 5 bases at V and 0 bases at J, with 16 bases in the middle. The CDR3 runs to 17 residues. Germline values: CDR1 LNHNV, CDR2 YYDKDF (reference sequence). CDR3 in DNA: TGTGCCACCAGCCACCGACGGACATACGCGAACACCGGGGAGCTGTTTTTT. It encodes CATSHRRTYANTGELFF.

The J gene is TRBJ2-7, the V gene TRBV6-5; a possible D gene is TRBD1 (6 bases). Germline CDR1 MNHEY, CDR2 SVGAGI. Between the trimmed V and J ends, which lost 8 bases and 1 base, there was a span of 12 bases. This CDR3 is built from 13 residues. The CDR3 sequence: CASGGRPSYEQYF. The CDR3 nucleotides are TGTGCCAGCGGGGGCAGGCCGTCCTACGAGCAGTACTTC.

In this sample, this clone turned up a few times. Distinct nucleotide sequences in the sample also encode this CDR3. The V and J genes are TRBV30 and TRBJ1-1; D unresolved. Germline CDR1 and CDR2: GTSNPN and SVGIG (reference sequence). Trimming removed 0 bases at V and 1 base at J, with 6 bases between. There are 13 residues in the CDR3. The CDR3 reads CAWSVAGNTEAFF. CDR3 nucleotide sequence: TGTGCCTGGAGTGTAGCAGGGAACACTGAAGCTTTCTTT.